This TCR beta chain originates from a study of human T cells and chemical hapten exposure. Study conclusions and caveats: No shift was seen in TCRs above 1 in 1000 frequency with DPC sensitization.

CDR3 length equals 18 residues. Germline V lookup: CDR1 MNHEY, CDR2 SVGAGI. The V end lost 4 bases, the J end lost 1 base, and 22 bases lay between the germline ends. This clonotype was seen a handful of times. Its specificity is unknown. Individual cDNA molecules had unique molecular identifiers attached to them by the library. Via MiXCR, TCRdb re-called the RACE reads, giving one row per CDR3 protein. Of just under 350,000 distinct CDR3 sequences listed, around 6.9% are singletons. Time point indicated: patch test 1, 2 weeks after DPC sensitization. Treatment described: therapeutic diphenylcyclopropenone sensitization with weekly scalp DPC. Prior to application of each patch test, blood was drawn. Total RNA came from unfractionated whole blood.

This specimen was whole blood, taken in connection with sensitization to the hapten diphenylcyclopropenone (DPC). V and J are TRBV6-5 and TRBJ1-1; D gene unclear. This sequence was found in a woman aged 18-29 years with alopecia areata. Some clones in this sample may be carry-over from other donors' samples. CDR3 DNA sequence: TGTGCCAGCAGTTCCCTTTCTTCGGGTGGCGATACGAACACTGAAGCTTTCTTT. This sequence encodes CASSSLSSGGDTNTEAFF.